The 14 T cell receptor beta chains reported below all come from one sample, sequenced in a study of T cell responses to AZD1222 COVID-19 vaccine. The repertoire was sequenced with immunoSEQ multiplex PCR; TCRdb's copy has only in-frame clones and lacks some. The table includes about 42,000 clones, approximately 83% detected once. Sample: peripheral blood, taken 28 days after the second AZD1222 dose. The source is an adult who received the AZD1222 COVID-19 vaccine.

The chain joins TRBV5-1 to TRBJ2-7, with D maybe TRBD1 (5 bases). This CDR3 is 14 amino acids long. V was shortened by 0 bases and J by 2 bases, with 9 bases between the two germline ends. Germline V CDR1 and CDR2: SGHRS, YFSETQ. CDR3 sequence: CASSLGGHPYEQYF. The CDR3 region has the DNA TGCGCCAGCAGCTTGGGGGGCCATCCCTACGAGCAGTACTTC.

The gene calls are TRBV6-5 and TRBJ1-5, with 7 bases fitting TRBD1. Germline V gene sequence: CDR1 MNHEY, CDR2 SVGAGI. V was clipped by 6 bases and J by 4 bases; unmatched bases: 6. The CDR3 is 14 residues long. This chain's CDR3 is CASSRTGHNQPQHF. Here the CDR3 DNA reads TGTGCCAGCAGCCGGACAGGTCATAATCAGCCCCAGCATTTT.

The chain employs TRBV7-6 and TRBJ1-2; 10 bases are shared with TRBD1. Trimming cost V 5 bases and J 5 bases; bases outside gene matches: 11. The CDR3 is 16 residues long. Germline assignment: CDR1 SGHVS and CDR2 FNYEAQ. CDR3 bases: TGTGCCAGCAGCGCTGGGACAGGGGTCCCTGGGTATGGCTACACCTTC. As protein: CASSAGTGVPGYGYTF.

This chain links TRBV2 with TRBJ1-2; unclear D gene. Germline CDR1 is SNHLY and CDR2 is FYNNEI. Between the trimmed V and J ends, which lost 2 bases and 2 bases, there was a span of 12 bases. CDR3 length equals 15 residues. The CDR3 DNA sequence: TGTGCCAGCAGTGAATTGGGGAAAATCAACTATGGCTACACCTTC. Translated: CASSELGKINYGYTF.

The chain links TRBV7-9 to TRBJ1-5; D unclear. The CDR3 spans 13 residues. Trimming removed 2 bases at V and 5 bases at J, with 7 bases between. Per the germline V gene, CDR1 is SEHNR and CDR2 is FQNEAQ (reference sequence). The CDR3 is CASSLRSDQPQHF. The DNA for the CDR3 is TGTGCCAGCAGCTTAAGATCCGATCAGCCCCAGCATTTT.

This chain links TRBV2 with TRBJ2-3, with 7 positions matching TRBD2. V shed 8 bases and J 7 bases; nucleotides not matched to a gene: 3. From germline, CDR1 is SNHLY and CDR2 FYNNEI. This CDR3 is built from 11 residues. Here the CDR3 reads CASGRENTQYF. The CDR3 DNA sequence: TGTGCCAGCGGGCGGGAGAATACGCAGTATTTT.

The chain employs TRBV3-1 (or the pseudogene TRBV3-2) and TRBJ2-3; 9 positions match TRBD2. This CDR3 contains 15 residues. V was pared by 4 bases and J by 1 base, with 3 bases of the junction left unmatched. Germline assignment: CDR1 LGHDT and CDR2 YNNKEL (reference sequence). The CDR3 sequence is CASSPLAGGTDTQYF. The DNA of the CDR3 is TGTGCCAGCAGCCCCTTAGCGGGGGGCACAGATACGCAGTATTTT.

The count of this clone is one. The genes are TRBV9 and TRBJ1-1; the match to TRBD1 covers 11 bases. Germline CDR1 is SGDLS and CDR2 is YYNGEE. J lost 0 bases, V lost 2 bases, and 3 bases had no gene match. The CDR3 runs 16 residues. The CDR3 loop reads CASSVGTGGLNTEAFF. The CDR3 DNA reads TGTGCCAGCAGCGTCGGGACAGGGGGTTTGAACACTGAAGCTTTCTTT.

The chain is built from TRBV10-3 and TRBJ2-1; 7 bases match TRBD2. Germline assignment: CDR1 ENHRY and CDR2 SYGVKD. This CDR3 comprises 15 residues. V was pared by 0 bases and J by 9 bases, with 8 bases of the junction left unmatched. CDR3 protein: CAISESRTSDAEQFF. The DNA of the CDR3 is TGTGCCATCAGTGAGTCGAGGACTAGTGACGCTGAGCAGTTCTTC.

The CDR3 coding sequence is TGTGCCAGCAGCCGCGATGGGGGGGCCCCCTACGAGCAGTACTTC. Protein sequence: CASSRDGGAPYEQYF. The chain employs TRBV7-8 and TRBJ2-7; maybe TRBD2 (7 bases). The germline V gene encodes CDR1 SGHVS and CDR2 FQNEAQ. The CDR3 consists of 15 residues. V was clipped by 5 bases and J by 2 bases, with 16 bases between them.

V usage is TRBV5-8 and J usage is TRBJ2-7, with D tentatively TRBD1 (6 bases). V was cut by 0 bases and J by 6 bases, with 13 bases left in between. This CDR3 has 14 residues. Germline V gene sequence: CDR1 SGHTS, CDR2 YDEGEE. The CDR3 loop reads CASSLAGTHSEQYF. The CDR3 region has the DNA TGTGCCAGCAGCTTGGCTGGGACACACTCCGAGCAGTACTTC. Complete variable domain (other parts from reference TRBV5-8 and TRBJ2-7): EAGVTQSPTHLIKTRGQQATLRCSPISGHTSVYWYQQALGLGLQFLLWYDEGEERNRGNFPPRFSGRQFPNYSSELNVNALELEDSALYLCASSLAGTHSEQYFGPGTRLTVT.

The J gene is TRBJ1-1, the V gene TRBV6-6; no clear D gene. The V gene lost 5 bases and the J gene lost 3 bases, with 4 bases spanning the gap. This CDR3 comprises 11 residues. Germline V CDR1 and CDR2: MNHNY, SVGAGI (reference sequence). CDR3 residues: CASSQDTEAFF. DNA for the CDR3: TGTGCCAGCAGTCAGGACACTGAAGCTTTCTTT.

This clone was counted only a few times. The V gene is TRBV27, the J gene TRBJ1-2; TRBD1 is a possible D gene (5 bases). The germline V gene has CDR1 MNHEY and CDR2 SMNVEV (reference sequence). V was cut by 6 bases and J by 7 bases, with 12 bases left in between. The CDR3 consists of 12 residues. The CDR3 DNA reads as TGTGCCAGCAGGGGGCGAGTGGGTGGCTACACCTTC. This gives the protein CASRGRVGGYTF.

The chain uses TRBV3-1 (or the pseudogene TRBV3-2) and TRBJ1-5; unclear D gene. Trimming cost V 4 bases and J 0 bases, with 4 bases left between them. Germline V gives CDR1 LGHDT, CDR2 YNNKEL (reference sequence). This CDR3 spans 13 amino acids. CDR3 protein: CASSRNSNQPQHF. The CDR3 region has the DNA TGTGCCAGCAGCCGGAATAGCAATCAGCCCCAGCATTTT.